Below are 22 T cell receptor beta chains sequenced from a single sample in a study of identical twins. In TCRdb, the 5' RACE reads were re-called with MiXCR into one record per CDR3 protein. The sample holds about 810,000 distinct CDR3 sequences, 12% seen once. These data were also reused for a study on yellow fever vaccine responses in identical twins.

Sequenced: PBMCs. Every receptor here comes from a woman younger than 30 in good health.

This rearrangement joins TRBV29-1 to TRBJ2-3, with D perhaps assigned TRBD1 or TRBD2 (5 bases each). The CDR3 has 16 amino acids. Germline CDR1 reads SQVTM; CDR2 reads ANQGSEA. V was pared by 7 bases and J by 2 bases, with 22 bases between. This CDR3 reads CSAGGPGTQPTDTQYF. The CDR3 region has the DNA TGCAGCGCCGGCGGGCCGGGGACCCAACCCACAGATACGCAGTATTTT.

In its sample, this clonotype was seen a few times. The gene calls are TRBV20-1 and TRBJ1-5, with D uncertain. Germline CDR1 and CDR2: DFQATT and SNEGSKA (reference sequence). Trimming took 6 bases from V and 0 from J, leaving 9 bases between them. This CDR3 contains 13 residues. CDR3 protein: CSAQTYSNQPQHF. CDR3 DNA: TGCAGTGCGCAGACGTATAGCAATCAGCCCCAGCATTTT.

The V and J genes are TRBV19 and TRBJ1-1; TRBD1 matches 7 bases. With V trimmed by 7 bases and J by 4 bases, 12 bases remained unmatched. CDR3 length equals 15 residues. Germline V CDR1 and CDR2: LNHDA, SQIVND (reference sequence). In DNA, the CDR3 is TGTGCCAGTAACTCCGACAGGGTTTGGGGCACTGAAGCTTTCTTT. This codes for CASNSDRVWGTEAFF.

The sample holds a few counts of this clonotype. This sequence joins TRBV6-5 and TRBJ2-3; possible D gene TRBD2, 6 bases. Trimming removed 4 bases at V and 0 bases at J, with 11 bases between. Germline values: CDR1 MNHEY, CDR2 SVGAGI. The CDR3 has 15 amino acids. The CDR3: CASSFRDLSTDTQYF. As DNA, the CDR3 is TGTGCCAGCAGTTTTCGGGACTTAAGCACAGATACGCAGTATTTT.

The chain is built from TRBV28 and TRBJ1-4; D is possibly TRBD1 (5 bases). The CDR3 totals 15 residues. V dropped 5 bases and J dropped 10 bases, with 20 bases sitting between them. The germline V gene encodes CDR1 MDHEN and CDR2 SYDVKM. CDR3 loop: CASSPTSGGLGKLFF. The CDR3 DNA is TGTGCCAGCAGTCCTACGAGCGGGGGATTGGGAAAACTGTTTTTT.

This clonotype was counted a few times. This chain links TRBV12-3 or TRBV12-4 with TRBJ1-5; 7 bases map to TRBD1. This CDR3 contains 14 residues. V shed 6 bases, J shed 6 bases, and the junction held 8 bases outside the gene matches. CDR3 sequence: CASSLTGEGQPQHF. Here the CDR3 DNA reads TGTGCCAGCAGCCTCACAGGGGAGGGTCAGCCCCAGCATTTT.

This clonotype was picked up many times. The V call is TRBV28, the J call TRBJ2-5; a weak D match, TRBD1 (6 bases). The germline V and J ends were trimmed by 3 bases and 3 bases, with 17 bases remaining between them. CDR3 length equals 16 residues. Germline assignment: CDR1 MDHEN and CDR2 SYDVKM. The CDR3 DNA reads TGTGCCAGCAGTTTTCCTTGGCGTAACAGGGAAGAGACCCAGTACTTC. This encodes CASSFPWRNREETQYF.

The chain has TRBV7-9 and TRBJ2-4, with 7 bases identical to TRBD2. The CDR3 runs 16 residues. Germline lookup yields CDR1 SEHNR and CDR2 FQNEAQ (reference sequence). The ends lost 6 bases at V and 0 bases at J; junction bases unmatched: 8. Here the CDR3 DNA reads TGTGCCAGCAGTCAGGTAGCGGGTCTAGCCAAAAACATTCAGTACTTC. Encoded protein: CASSQVAGLAKNIQYF. Together with reference TRBV7-9 and TRBJ2-4, the CDR3 gives the full variable domain: DTGVSQNPRHKITKRGQNVTFRCDPISEHNRLYWYRQTLGQGPEFLTYFQNEAQLEKSRLLSDRFSAERPKGSFSTLEIQRTEQGDSAMYLCASSQVAGLAKNIQYFGAGTRLSVL.

The chain couples TRBV18 to TRBJ2-3, with a possible D match to TRBD1 (6 bases). V was cut by 8 bases and J by 2 bases, with 17 bases left in between. The CDR3 loop spans 15 amino acids. Germline CDR1 and CDR2: KGHSH and LQKENI. In DNA form, the CDR3 reads TGTGCCAGCGCCGACAGGCAGGGCTCCACAGATACGCAGTATTTT. This encodes CASADRQGSTDTQYF.

The chain employs TRBV12-3 or TRBV12-4 and TRBJ2-5; 15 bases agree with TRBD2. Trimming removed 8 bases from V and 6 bases from J; junction bases left unmatched: 19. CDR3 length: 19 residues. The CDR3 DNA follows: TGTGCCAGCTGTCCGCCGGGACTAGCGGGGGGCGGGCAATTCAAGACCCAGTACTTC. Protein sequence: CASCPPGLAGGGQFKTQYF.

The genes are TRBV7-9 and TRBJ1-1, with D possibly matching TRBD1 (5 bases). Germline CDR1 reads SEHNR; CDR2 reads FQNEAQ (reference sequence). The CDR3 runs to 12 residues. Between the trimmed V and J ends, which lost 5 bases and 4 bases, there was a span of 8 bases. CDR3 amino acids: CASSHDSTEAFF. The CDR3 DNA sequence: TGTGCCAGCAGCCACGACAGCACTGAAGCTTTCTTT. Full variable domain (missing parts from reference TRBV7-9 and TRBJ1-1): DTGVSQNPRHKITKRGQNVTFRCDPISEHNRLYWYRQTLGQGPEFLTYFQNEAQLEKSRLLSDRFSAERPKGSFSTLEIQRTEQGDSAMYLCASSHDSTEAFFGQGTRLTVV.

This clonotype was observed a handful of times. The CDR3 sequence is CASSYRGRAAYNEQFF. The CDR3 DNA reads as TGTGCCAGCAGTTATCGCGGGAGGGCCGCCTACAATGAGCAGTTCTTC. V and J are TRBV6-5 and TRBJ2-1; TRBD2 aligns across 9 bases. The CDR3 has 16 amino acids. V shed 3 bases and J 2 bases; nucleotides not matched to a gene: 5. Germline values: CDR1 MNHEY, CDR2 SVGAGI.

This clonotype was counted a few times. The chain recombines TRBV29-1 with TRBJ1-4, with unresolved D. The CDR3 extends over 12 amino acids. Germline values: CDR1 SQVTM, CDR2 ANQGSEA. Trimming left V 5 bases short and J 6 bases short, with 10 bases between. In nucleotides, the CDR3 is TGCAGCGTTCCTGGACCCGATGAAAAACTGTTTTTT. This codes for CSVPGPDEKLFF.

This clonotype appeared a few times. As DNA, the CDR3 is TGTGCCACCGGGACAGGGGGCGCATCTGGGGCCAACGTCCTGACTTTC. It translates to CATGTGGASGANVLTF. The rearrangement joins TRBV10-3 to TRBJ2-6; 12 nucleotides match TRBD1. CDR1 ENHRY and CDR2 SYGVKD come from the germline V gene. The CDR3 is made up of 16 amino acids. J gave up 1 base and V 10 bases, and 5 bases lay outside the gene matches.

This chain uses TRBV11-3 with TRBJ2-1; 8 bases are shared with TRBD1. V was pared by 6 bases and J by 7 bases, with 11 bases of the junction left unmatched. Germline V CDR1 and CDR2: SGHNT, YENEEA. This CDR3 has 15 residues. CDR3 sequence (DNA): TGTGCCAGCAGTCCCCAGGGGGCTTTTGGAAATGAGCAGTTCTTC. It translates to CASSPQGAFGNEQFF.

In this sample, this clonotype turned up a few times. V gene TRBV3-1 combines with J gene TRBJ2-1; 10 bases agree with TRBD2. Germline loops: CDR1 LGHDT, CDR2 YNNKEL (reference sequence). J gave up 6 bases and V 1 base, and 3 bases lay outside the gene matches. The CDR3 is made up of 15 amino acids. This CDR3 is CASSQGAGGINEQFF. The CDR3 DNA reads TGTGCCAGCAGCCAAGGAGCGGGGGGGATCAATGAGCAGTTCTTC.

This clonotype was counted between two and nine times. As DNA, the CDR3 is TGTGCCAGCAGCCAACACAGGGCTGGGGAGCAGTTCTTC. Its protein is CASSQHRAGEQFF. The J gene is TRBJ2-1, the V gene TRBV3-1; D is possibly TRBD1 (6 bases). The CDR3 runs to 13 residues. The germline CDR1 and CDR2 sequences are LGHDT and YNNKEL (reference sequence). The V gene lost 2 bases and the J gene lost 10 bases, with 12 bases spanning the gap.

This clonotype appeared a few times. This chain connects TRBV12-3 or TRBV12-4 to TRBJ2-1, with 7 positions matching TRBD2. The V gene end was trimmed by 6 bases and the J gene end by 4 bases; junction bases not matched to a gene: 9. The CDR3 length is 15 residues. This CDR3 is CASSPLTSDYNEQFF. The CDR3 DNA follows: TGTGCCAGCAGCCCACTAACTAGCGATTACAATGAGCAGTTCTTC.

The chain carries TRBV5-1 and TRBJ2-3, with 7 bases fitting TRBD1. The J segment lost 3 bases and the V segment lost 7 bases, leaving 8 bases of the junction unmatched. Germline V gene sequence: CDR1 SGHRS, CDR2 YFSETQ. The CDR3 has 14 amino acids. The CDR3 loop reads CASARDSLTDTQYF. CDR3 sequence (DNA): TGCGCCAGCGCCAGGGACAGTCTTACAGATACGCAGTATTTT.

The chain links TRBV5-7 to TRBJ2-2, with TRBD2 matching 9 bases. TRBV5-7 is assigned to the ORF class and has an uncertain function. The CDR3 is 17 residues long. The V segment lost 9 bases and the J segment 1 base; nucleotides outside the gene matches: 13. The CDR3 reads CAMGLGLLAGNTGELFF. For the CDR3, the DNA is TGTGCCATGGGCCTCGGGCTACTAGCGGGGAACACCGGGGAGCTGTTTTTT.

This clonotype was found a few times. The V gene is TRBV27, the J gene TRBJ1-5; TRBD1 agrees at 7 bases. The CDR3 is made up of 14 amino acids. Germline V lookup: CDR1 MNHEY, CDR2 SMNVEV (reference sequence). V dropped 6 bases and J dropped 6; count of bases not matched to a gene: 8. The CDR3 sequence: CASREQGTGQPQHF. In nucleotides, the CDR3 is TGTGCCAGCAGGGAACAGGGGACCGGTCAGCCCCAGCATTTT.

This clonotype was seen only a few times. The chain links TRBV10-3 to TRBJ1-1; D is uncertain. The CDR3 covers 14 residues. Germline loops: CDR1 ENHRY, CDR2 SYGVKD. The germline V and J ends were trimmed by 2 bases and 1 base, with 8 bases remaining between them. CDR3 DNA: TGTGCCATCAGTGAGCAGGCACAGAACACTGAAGCTTTCTTT. It is translated as CAISEQAQNTEAFF.